The 14 T cell receptor beta chains below were found in one sample sequenced in a study of blood T cells in healthy people across ages. PCR was performed a second time for roughly 6 to 12 cycles using a sample-barcoded 5' primer and a J-beta primer mix. TCRdb recomputed calls from the 5' RACE reads with MiXCR, one row per CDR3 protein. The table lists about 680,000 distinct CDR3 sequences, approximately 50% of them singletons. Sequencing was done on a sample of blood. The receptor set was obtained from an older woman in good health.

DNA for the CDR3: TGTGCCAGCAGTTTGCGGGGTTTGTCTGAAAAACTGTTTTTT. Translating it yields CASSLRGLSEKLFF. The chain combines TRBV28 with TRBJ1-4, with unresolved D. CDR3 length: 14 amino acids. V shed 3 bases and J shed 7 bases, with 12 bases lying between them. Germline lookup yields CDR1 MDHEN and CDR2 SYDVKM.

The V call is TRBV9, the J call TRBJ2-7, with D perhaps assigned TRBD1 or TRBD2 (5 bases each). CDR3 length: 15 residues. Germline CDR1 SGDLS, CDR2 YYNGEE. The V end lost 0 bases, the J end lost 7 bases, and 17 bases lay between the germline ends. The CDR3 region is CASSVARGTYNEQYF. The CDR3 coding sequence is TGTGCCAGCAGCGTAGCTAGAGGGACCTACAATGAGCAGTACTTC.

The chain carries TRBV20-1 and TRBJ1-1; a possible D gene is TRBD1 (6 bases). CDR1 is DFQATT and CDR2 is SNEGSKA in the germline V gene (reference sequence). Trimming shortened V by 1 base and J by 6 bases, and 15 bases separated the two germline ends. This CDR3 region has 14 residues. The CDR3 sequence: CSARVLQGSSEAFF. The CDR3 DNA is TGCAGTGCTAGAGTCTTACAGGGAAGTTCTGAAGCTTTCTTT.

The sample holds a few counts of this clonotype. The chain combines TRBV6-6 with TRBJ2-2; 7 bases fit TRBD1. Per the germline V gene, CDR1 is MNHNY and CDR2 is SVGAGI (reference sequence). The trim removed 2 bases at V and 5 bases at J, leaving 5 bases unmatched. There are 15 residues in the CDR3. The CDR3 bases are TGTGCCAGCAGTTACAGGGGGCAGGGGACCGGGGAGCTGTTTTTT. Translation: CASSYRGQGTGELFF.

To note about this clonotype: Without the conserved terminal phenylalanine or tryptophan, this CDR3 likely stems from a read error. V is TRBV5-1 and J is TRBJ2-5; 7 nucleotides match TRBD2. Matching the DNA end better, TRBJ2-7 makes the J call doubtful. The CDR3 runs to 16 residues. CDR1 and CDR2 (germline): SGHRS, YFSETQ. The CDR3 coding sequence is TGCGCCAGCAGCAACCGACTAGCAGGCTGGGAAGACGAGCAGTACCTC. Protein product: CASSNRLAGWEDEQYL.

The chain couples TRBV27 to TRBJ1-2; 11 bases align to TRBD1. The V gene's germline CDR1 is MNHEY and CDR2 SMNVEV (reference sequence). The CDR3 extends over 15 amino acids. The ends lost 9 bases at V and 3 bases at J; junction bases unmatched: 9. CDR3 in amino acids: CASRVGTGGDYGYTF. The CDR3 DNA reads as TGTGCCAGTCGAGTAGGGACAGGGGGAGACTATGGCTACACCTTC.

The V and J genes are TRBV4-1 and TRBJ2-4, with D possibly matching TRBD1 (5 bases). Between the trimmed V and J ends, which lost 3 bases and 13 bases, there was a span of 16 bases. The CDR3 runs 13 residues. In germline, CDR1 is MGHRA, CDR2 YSYEKL. CDR3 bases: TGCGCCAGCAGCCAGCCTCAGGGTAAAGAGCAGTACTTC. As protein: CASSQPQGKEQYF.

This clonotype occurred many times. A single base separates this from a much larger clone, so it may be a read error. J is TRBJ2-7 and V is TRBV7-2; TRBD1 might be the D (6 bases). CDR3 length equals 13 residues. Germline V gene sequence: CDR1 SGHTA, CDR2 FQGNSA. V lost 5 bases, J lost 7 bases, and 15 bases lay in between. In nucleotides, the CDR3 is TGTGCCAGCAGCCGGGGACATAATGGAGAGCAGTACTTC. Amino acids: CASSRGHNGEQYF.

The chain carries TRBV9 and TRBJ2-1; a weak D match, TRBD2 (5 bases). Germline V gene data show CDR1 as SGDLS and CDR2 as YYNGEE. Trimming took 0 bases from V and 8 from J, leaving 9 bases between them. The CDR3 length is 13 residues. The DNA for the CDR3 is TGTGCCAGCAGCGTAGCACCCGGGGATGAGCAGTTCTTC. Translation gives CASSVAPGDEQFF.

The chain recombines TRBV9 with TRBJ2-1, with 12 positions matching TRBD2. Germline V CDR1 and CDR2: SGDLS, YYNGEE. The CDR3 runs 16 residues. Trimming removed 1 base from V and 6 bases from J; junction bases left unmatched: 5. CDR3 protein: CASSVLSTSGGNEQFF. The CDR3 nucleotides read TGTGCCAGCAGCGTACTCTCGACTAGCGGGGGCAATGAGCAGTTCTTC.

The chain couples TRBV28 to TRBJ1-2; TRBD1 agrees at 8 bases. Germline V gene sequence: CDR1 MDHEN, CDR2 SYDVKM. The junction had 13 bases not matched to a gene; V was cut back by 10 bases and J by 0 bases. The CDR3 has 16 residues. In nucleotides, the CDR3 is TGTGCCATACTGAAGGCAGGGGGCGCGGCTAACTATGGCTACACCTTC. This translates into CAILKAGGAANYGYTF.

V usage is TRBV20-1 and J usage is TRBJ1-4; a weak D match, TRBD1 (5 bases). The ends were cut back, 6 bases at V and 4 bases at J, with 15 bases in the middle. Per the germline V gene, CDR1 is DFQATT and CDR2 is SNEGSKA (reference sequence). This CDR3 comprises 14 residues. CDR3 in DNA: TGCAGTGCAAGGGACCGGAGAGATAATGAAAAACTGTTTTTT. It yields the protein CSARDRRDNEKLFF.

The rearrangement joins TRBV12-3 or TRBV12-4 to TRBJ2-7, with D maybe TRBD2 (5 bases). CDR3 length: 13 amino acids. The V end was cut by 6 bases, the J end by 0 bases, with 9 bases between. Here the CDR3 DNA reads TGTGCCAGCAGGAGGACTGCCTCCTACGAGCAGTACTTC. Its translation: CASRRTASYEQYF.

In DNA form, the CDR3 reads TGTGCCTCCGTCAGGGATGGAGCCTACAATGAGCAGTACTTC. Its translation: CASVRDGAYNEQYF. The chain uses TRBV30 and TRBJ2-1, with a possible D match to TRBD1 (5 bases). Gene TRBJ2-7 matches the end of the DNA better, so the J call may be wrong. Germline V gene sequence: CDR1 GTSNPN, CDR2 SVGIG (reference sequence). This CDR3 contains 14 residues.